This entry describes one TCR beta chain. Its antigen is unidentified. Profiled with immunoSEQ multiplex PCR; TCRdb holds only in-frame clones, not every one. This sample has 40,000 or so clones; roughly four fifths occur once, and the top ten carry roughly 3.4%. The data belong to a study of graft-versus-host responses after intestinal transplantation. Study summary: Recipients got multivisceral, liver-intestinal, or isolated intestinal transplants. Study-level findings and limits: Those patients showing graft-donor T cell macrochimerism displayed high graft-versus-host to host-versus-graft clonal ratios in allografts.

V was pared by 1 base and J by 3 bases, with 8 bases between. The germline V gene encodes CDR1 MDHEN and CDR2 SYDVKM. This CDR3 region has 14 residues. The chain joins TRBV28 to TRBJ2-3; D gene unclear. This specimen was PBMCs, taken 1070 days after transplant. This TCR was recovered from a human patient who received an intestinal transplant, so some T cells may come from the graft donor. The CDR3 protein is CASSLFGLTDTQYF. CDR3 bases: TGTGCCAGCAGTTTATTCGGGTTAACAGATACGCAGTATTTT.